This T cell receptor beta chain emerged from a study of regulatory T cells in long-lasting Graves disease. Study context: Antithyroid drug intake by newly diagnosed Graves' patients had lasted under 3 months.

Germline assignment: CDR1 GTSNPN and CDR2 SVGIG (reference sequence). This CDR3 is 16 amino acids long. J was trimmed by 5 bases and V by 1 base; bases with no gene match: 9. This sample's time point: newly diagnosed GD, antithyroid drugs for less than 3 months. Following extraction of RNA from PBMCs, that RNA was used to make the TCR library. The study, taken as a whole, reports: Favoring TRBV28, TRBJ1-2 and TRBJ2-5 was a feature seen in persistent disease.

Relying on iRepertoire HTBI primers and Arm-PCR of CDR3 regions, the team built TCR beta libraries. TCRdb re-derived calls from the multiplex PCR reads in MiXCR, one entry per CDR3 protein. The table has a few hundred thousand distinct CDR3 sequences, approximately 12% seen once. Many counts were recorded for this clonotype. Its target is not known. The sample also formed part of further work on T cells in Graves' hyperthyroidism and ophthalmopathy. That work adds: Using the HTBI primer set, a first-round RT-PCR was run on the TCR CDR3.

The rearrangement links TRBV30 to TRBJ2-5; 11 positions agree with TRBD2. This TCR was sampled from a woman aged 18-29 years with Graves disease. The source was peripheral blood mononuclear cells (PBMCs), collected at new diagnosis, from a patient treated with antithyroid drugs. CDR3 coding DNA: TGTGCCTGGAGTGGCCTCCTAGCGGGGGGCATGGAGACCCAGTACTTC. This codes for CAWSGLLAGGMETQYF.